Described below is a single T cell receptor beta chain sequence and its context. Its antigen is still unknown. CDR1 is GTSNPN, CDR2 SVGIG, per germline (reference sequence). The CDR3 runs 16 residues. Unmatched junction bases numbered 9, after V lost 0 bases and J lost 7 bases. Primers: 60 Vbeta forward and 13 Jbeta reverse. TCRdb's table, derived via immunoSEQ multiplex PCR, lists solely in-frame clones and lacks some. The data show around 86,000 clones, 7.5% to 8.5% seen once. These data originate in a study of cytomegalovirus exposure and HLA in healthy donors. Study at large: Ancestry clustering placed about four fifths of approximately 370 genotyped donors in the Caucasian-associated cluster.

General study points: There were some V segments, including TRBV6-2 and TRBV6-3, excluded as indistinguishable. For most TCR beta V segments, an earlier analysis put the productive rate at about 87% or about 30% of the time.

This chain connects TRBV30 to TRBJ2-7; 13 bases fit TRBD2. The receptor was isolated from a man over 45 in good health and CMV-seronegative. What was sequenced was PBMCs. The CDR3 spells CAWSVFGTSGTREQYF. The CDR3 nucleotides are TGTGCCTGGAGTGTATTCGGGACTAGCGGGACAAGGGAGCAGTACTTC. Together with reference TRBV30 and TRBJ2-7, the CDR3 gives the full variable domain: SQTIHQWPATLVQPVGSPLSLECTVEGTSNPNLYWYRQAAGRGLQLLFYSVGIGQISSEVPQNLSASRPQDRQFILSSKKLLLSDSGFYLCAWSVFGTSGTREQYFGPGTRLTVT.